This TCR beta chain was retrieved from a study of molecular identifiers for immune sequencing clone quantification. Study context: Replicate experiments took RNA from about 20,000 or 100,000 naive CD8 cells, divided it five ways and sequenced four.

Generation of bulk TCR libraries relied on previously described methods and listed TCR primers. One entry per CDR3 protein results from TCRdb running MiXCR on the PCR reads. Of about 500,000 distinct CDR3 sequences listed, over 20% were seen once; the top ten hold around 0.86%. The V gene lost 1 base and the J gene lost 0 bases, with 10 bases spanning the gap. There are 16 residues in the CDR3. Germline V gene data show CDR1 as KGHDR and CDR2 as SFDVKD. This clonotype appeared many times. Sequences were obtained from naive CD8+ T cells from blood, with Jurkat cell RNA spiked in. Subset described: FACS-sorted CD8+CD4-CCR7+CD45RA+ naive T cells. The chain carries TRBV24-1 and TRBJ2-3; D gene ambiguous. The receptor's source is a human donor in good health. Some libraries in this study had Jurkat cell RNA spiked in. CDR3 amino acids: CATSDFGFSSTDTQYF. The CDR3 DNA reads TGTGCCACCAGTGATTTCGGCTTCTCGAGCACAGATACGCAGTATTTT.